Listed here is a single T cell receptor (beta chain). The entry originates in a study of blood T cell repertoires in COVID-19. Study overall: PBMCs, B-cell-depleted T cells, or T cells were the source of the cDNA or gDNA that made up the material.

Libraries were prepared by immunoSEQ multiplex PCR; TCRdb keeps only in-frame clonotypes and omits some of them. This sample carries 300,000 to 400,000 clones, roughly 90% of them seen once, and the ten largest clones take roughly 4.1%. Germline CDR1 SGDLS, CDR2 YYNGEE. The CDR3 sequence is 14 residues long. V shed 3 bases and J 3 bases; nucleotides not matched to a gene: 2. The chain links TRBV9 to TRBJ2-2, with TRBD1 identical over 7 bases. The TCR was taken from a woman between 50 and 59 years old with active or convalescent COVID-19. Material for sequencing was peripheral blood. The CDR3 reads CASSGTGYTGELFF. The CDR3 bases are TGTGCCAGCAGCGGGACAGGTTACACCGGGGAGCTGTTTTTT.